This T cell receptor beta chain was captured by sequencing in a study of cytomegalovirus exposure and HLA in healthy donors. A remark on this clone: The antigen remains unidentified.

Study outcomes and limitations: Reported results showed that the classifier diagnosed cytomegalovirus status with high specificity and sensitivity.

Clones were sequenced by immunoSEQ multiplex PCR, and TCRdb holds only the in-frame ones, with some missing. Of 150,000 to 200,000 clones in the sample, approximately 90% were seen once. This CDR3 is built from 15 residues. Germline trimming cut 0 bases from V and 8 bases from J; bases unmatched to any gene: 9. Germline V lookup: CDR1 MGHRA, CDR2 YSYEKL. V and J are TRBV4-1 and TRBJ1-2, with 7 positions matching TRBD1. Sequencing was performed on PBMCs. This receptor was obtained from a woman in her 30s in good health and CMV-seronegative. In nucleotides, the CDR3 is TGCGCCAGCAGCCAAGAGCCCCAACAGGGGCTCGGCTACACCTTC. This gives the protein CASSQEPQQGLGYTF.